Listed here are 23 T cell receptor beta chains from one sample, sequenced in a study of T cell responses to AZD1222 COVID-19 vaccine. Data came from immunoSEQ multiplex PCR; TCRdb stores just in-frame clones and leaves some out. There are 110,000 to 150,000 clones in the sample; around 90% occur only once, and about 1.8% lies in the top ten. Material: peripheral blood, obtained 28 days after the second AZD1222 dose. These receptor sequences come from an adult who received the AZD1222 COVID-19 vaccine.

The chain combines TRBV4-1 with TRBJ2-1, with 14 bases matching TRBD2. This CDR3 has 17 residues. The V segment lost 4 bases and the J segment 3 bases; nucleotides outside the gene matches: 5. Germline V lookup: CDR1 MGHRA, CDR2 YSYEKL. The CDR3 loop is CASSPGTSGGLYNEQFF. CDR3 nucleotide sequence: TGCGCCAGCAGCCCCGGGACTAGCGGGGGCCTCTACAATGAGCAGTTCTTC.

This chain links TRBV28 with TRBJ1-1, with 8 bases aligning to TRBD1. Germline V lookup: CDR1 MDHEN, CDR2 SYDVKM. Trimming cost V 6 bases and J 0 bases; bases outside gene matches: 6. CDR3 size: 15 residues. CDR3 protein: CASRPTGVMNTEAFF. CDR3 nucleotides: TGTGCCAGCAGGCCGACAGGGGTCATGAACACTGAAGCTTTCTTT.

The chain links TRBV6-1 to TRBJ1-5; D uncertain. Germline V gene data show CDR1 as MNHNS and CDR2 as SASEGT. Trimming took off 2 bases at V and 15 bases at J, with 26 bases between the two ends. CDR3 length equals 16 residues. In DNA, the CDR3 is TGTGCCAGCAGTGAATCCCTGCTTGGTATAGCTGCCGCGTGGCATTTT. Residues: CASSESLLGIAAAWHF.

CDR3 region: CASGLGPPGEQYF. The CDR3, as DNA: TGTGCCAGCGGACTGGGGCCTCCGGGCGAGCAGTACTTC. This rearrangement joins TRBV12-3 or TRBV12-4 to TRBJ2-7; perhaps D is TRBD1 or TRBD2 (5 bases each). The CDR3 extends over 13 amino acids. The germline V and J ends were trimmed by 8 bases and 6 bases, with 17 bases remaining between them.

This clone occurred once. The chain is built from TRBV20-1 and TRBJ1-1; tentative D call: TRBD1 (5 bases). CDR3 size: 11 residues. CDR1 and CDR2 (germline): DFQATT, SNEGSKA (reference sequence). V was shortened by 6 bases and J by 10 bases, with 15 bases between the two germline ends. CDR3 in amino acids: CSADDSVGAFF. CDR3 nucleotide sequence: TGCAGTGCCGACGACAGTGTCGGAGCTTTCTTT.

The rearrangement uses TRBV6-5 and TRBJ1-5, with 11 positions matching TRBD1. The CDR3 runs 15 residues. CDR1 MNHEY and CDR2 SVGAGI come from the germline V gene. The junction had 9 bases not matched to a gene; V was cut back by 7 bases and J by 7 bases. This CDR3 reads CASTAGQGARQPQHF. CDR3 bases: TGTGCCAGCACCGCCGGACAGGGGGCAAGGCAGCCCCAGCATTTT.

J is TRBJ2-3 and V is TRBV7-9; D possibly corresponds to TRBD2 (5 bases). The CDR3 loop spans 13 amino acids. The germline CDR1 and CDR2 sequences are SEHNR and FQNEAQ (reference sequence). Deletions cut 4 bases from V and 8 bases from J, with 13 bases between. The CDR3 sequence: CASSSDSTLTQYF. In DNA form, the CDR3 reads TGTGCCAGCAGCTCGGACTCGACCCTTACGCAGTATTTT.

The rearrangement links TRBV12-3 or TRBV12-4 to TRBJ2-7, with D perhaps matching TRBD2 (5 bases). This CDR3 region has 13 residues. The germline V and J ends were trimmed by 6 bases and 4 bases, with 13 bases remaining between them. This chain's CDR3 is CASSRSRGYEQYF. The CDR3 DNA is TGTGCCAGCAGCCGCAGTCGGGGATACGAGCAGTACTTC.

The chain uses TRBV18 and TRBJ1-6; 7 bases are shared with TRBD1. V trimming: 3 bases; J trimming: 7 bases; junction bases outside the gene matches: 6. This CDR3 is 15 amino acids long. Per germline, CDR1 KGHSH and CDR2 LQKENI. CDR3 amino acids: CASSPGQYKNSPLHF. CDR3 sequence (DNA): TGTGCCAGCTCACCGGGACAGTACAAGAATTCACCCCTCCACTTT.

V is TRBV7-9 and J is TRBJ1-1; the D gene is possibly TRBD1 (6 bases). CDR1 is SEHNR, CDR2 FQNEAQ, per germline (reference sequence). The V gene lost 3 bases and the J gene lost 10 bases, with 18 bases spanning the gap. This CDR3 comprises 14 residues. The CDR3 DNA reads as TGTGCCAGCAGCTTCGACGTCGGGGGGGCGGTAGCTTTCTTT. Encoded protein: CASSFDVGGAVAFF. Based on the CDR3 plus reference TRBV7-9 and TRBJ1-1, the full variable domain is DTGVSQNPRHKITKRGQNVTFRCDPISEHNRLYWYRQTLGQGPEFLTYFQNEAQLEKSRLLSDRFSAERPKGSFSTLEIQRTEQGDSAMYLCASSFDVGGAVAFFGQGTRLTVV.

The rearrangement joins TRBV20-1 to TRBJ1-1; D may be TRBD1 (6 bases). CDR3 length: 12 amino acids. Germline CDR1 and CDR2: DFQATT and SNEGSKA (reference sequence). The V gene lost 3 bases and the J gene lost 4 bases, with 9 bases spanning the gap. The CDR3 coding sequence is TGCAGTGCTAGTCAGGGGTTCACTGAAGCTTTCTTT. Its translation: CSASQGFTEAFF.

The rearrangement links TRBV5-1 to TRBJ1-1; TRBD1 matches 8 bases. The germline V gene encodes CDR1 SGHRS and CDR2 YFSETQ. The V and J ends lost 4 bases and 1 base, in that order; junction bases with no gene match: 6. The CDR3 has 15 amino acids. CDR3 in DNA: TGCGCCAGCAGCCAGCAGGGGGCGCCGAACACTGAAGCTTTCTTT. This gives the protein CASSQQGAPNTEAFF. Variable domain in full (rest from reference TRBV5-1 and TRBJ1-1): KAGVTQTPRYLIKTRGQQVTLSCSPISGHRSVSWYQQTPGQGLQFLFEYFSETQRNKGNFPGRFSGRQFSNSRSEMNVSTLELGDSALYLCASSQQGAPNTEAFFGQGTRLTVV.

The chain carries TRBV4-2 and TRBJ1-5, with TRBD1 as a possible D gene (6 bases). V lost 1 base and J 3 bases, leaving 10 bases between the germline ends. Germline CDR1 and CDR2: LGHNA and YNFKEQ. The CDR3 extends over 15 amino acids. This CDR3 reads CASSQGGQNNQPQHF. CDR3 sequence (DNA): TGTGCCAGCAGCCAAGGGGGGCAGAACAATCAGCCCCAGCATTTT.

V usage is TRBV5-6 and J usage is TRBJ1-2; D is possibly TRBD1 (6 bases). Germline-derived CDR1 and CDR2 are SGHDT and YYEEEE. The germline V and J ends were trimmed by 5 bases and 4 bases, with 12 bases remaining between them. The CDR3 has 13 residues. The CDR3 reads CASRIRDIYGYTF. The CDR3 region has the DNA TGTGCCAGCAGAATCCGGGACATCTATGGCTACACCTTC.

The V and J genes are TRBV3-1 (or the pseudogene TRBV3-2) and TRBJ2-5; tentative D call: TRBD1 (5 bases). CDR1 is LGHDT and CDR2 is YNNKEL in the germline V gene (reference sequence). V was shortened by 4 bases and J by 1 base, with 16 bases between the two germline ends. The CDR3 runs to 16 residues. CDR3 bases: TGTGCCAGCAGCCGCCGAGTTGGTCAGGGCCAAGAGACCCAGTACTTC. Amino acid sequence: CASSRRVGQGQETQYF.

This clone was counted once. In DNA form, the CDR3 reads TGTGCCAGCAGCCCTAAAAGTGGCTCCAATCAGCCCCAGCATTTT. It codes for CASSPKSGSNQPQHF. The chain recombines TRBV7-2 with TRBJ1-5; D gene ambiguous. Deletions cut 5 bases from V and 3 bases from J, with 14 bases between. The CDR3 contains 15 residues. Per the germline V gene, CDR1 is SGHTA and CDR2 is FQGNSA.

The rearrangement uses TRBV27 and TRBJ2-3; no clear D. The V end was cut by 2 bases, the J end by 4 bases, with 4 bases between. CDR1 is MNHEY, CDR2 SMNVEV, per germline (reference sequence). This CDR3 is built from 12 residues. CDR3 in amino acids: CASSLLPDTQYF. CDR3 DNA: TGTGCCAGCAGTTTACTCCCAGATACGCAGTATTTT.

The CDR3 here is CASSPAGGASYNEQFF. The CDR3, as DNA: TGTGCCAGCAGCCCTGCGGGGGGGGCATCCTACAATGAGCAGTTCTTC. The chain recombines TRBV3-1 (or the pseudogene TRBV3-2) with TRBJ2-1; 9 positions agree with TRBD2. The trim removed 4 bases at V and 1 base at J, leaving 5 bases unmatched. The CDR3 is 16 amino acids. Germline lookup yields CDR1 LGHDT and CDR2 YNNKEL (reference sequence).

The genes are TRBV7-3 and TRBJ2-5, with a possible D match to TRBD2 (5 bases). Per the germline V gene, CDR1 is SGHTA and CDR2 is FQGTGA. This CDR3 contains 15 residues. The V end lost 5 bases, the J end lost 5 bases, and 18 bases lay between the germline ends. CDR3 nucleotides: TGTGCCAGCAGCCCCGGTGAGGGTAGATGGGAGACCCAGTACTTC. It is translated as CASSPGEGRWETQYF.

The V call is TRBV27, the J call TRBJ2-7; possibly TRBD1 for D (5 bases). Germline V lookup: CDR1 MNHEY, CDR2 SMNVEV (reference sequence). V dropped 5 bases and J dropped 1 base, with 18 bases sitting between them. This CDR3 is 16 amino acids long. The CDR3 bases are TGTGCCAGCAGTCCCACGACAGAAGTTAGATCCTACGAGCAGTACTTC. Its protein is CASSPTTEVRSYEQYF.

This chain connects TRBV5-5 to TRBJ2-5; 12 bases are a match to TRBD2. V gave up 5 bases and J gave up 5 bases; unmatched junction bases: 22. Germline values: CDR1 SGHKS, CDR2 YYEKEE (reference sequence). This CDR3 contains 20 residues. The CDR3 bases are TGTGCCAGCAGACGCGTCGCCTCCGATGGACTAGCGGGATCGGGGGAGACCCAGTACTTC. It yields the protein CASRRVASDGLAGSGETQYF.

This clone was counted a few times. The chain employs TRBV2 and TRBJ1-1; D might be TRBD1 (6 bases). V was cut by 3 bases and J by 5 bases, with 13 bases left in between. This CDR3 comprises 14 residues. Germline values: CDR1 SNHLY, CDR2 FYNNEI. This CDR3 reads CASSERGLGTEAFF. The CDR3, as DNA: TGTGCCAGCAGTGAGCGGGGGCTTGGGACTGAAGCTTTCTTT. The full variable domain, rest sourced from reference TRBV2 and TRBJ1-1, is EPEVTQTPSHQVTQMGQEVILRCVPISNHLYFYWYRQILGQKVEFLVSFYNNEISEKSEIFDDQFSVERPDGSNFTLKIRSTKLEDSAMYFCASSERGLGTEAFFGQGTRLTVV.

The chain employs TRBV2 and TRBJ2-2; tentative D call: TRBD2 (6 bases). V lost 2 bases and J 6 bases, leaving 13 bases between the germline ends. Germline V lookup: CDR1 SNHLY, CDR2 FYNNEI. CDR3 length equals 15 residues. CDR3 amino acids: CASSESWGVAGELFF. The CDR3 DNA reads TGTGCCAGCAGTGAATCTTGGGGGGTCGCCGGGGAGCTGTTTTTT.